Listed below are T cell receptor beta chains from one sample, sequenced in a study of OX40 agonist ivuxolimab in advanced cancers. TCRdb's copy holds only in-frame clones and misses some; the assay was immunoSEQ multiplex PCR. This repertoire shows 35,000 to 45,000 clones, about 90% found once; its top ten account for around 20%. The source was CD4+ or CD8+ T cells sorted from blood, collected in a trial of the OX40 agonist ivuxolimab. These receptors were obtained from an adult with an advanced solid tumor such as melanoma, head and neck, liver or kidney cancer. Both conserved end residues are part of each CDR3. A D gene is named only where the DNA matches it firmly. Clone size is stated in some rows and not others, as once, few, many or a class when expanded.

J: TRBJ2-1
V: TRBV29-1
size: -
D: -
CDR3: CSVERSGLGPNEQFF
DNA: TGCAGCGTTGAAAGGTCCGGACTGGGTCCCAATGAGCAGTTCTTC

J: TRBJ2-7
V: TRBV4-1
size: -
D: TRBD1
CDR3: CASSQVQGQVYEQYF
DNA: TGCGCCAGCAGCCAAGTTCAAGGACAGGTATACGAGCAGTACTTC

J: TRBJ1-1
V: TRBV7-3
size: -
D: -
CDR3: CASSPGRGAEAFF
DNA: TGTGCCAGCAGCCCCGGGAGGGGGGCGGAAGCTTTCTTT

J: TRBJ2-1
V: TRBV7-9
size: -
D: TRBD1
CDR3: CASSSDRDREYEQFF
DNA: TGTGCCAGCAGCTCCGATCGGGACAGGGAATATGAGCAGTTCTTC

J: TRBJ1-6
V: TRBV6-1
size: -
D: -
CDR3: CASRNPQGLNSPLHF
DNA: TGTGCCAGCAGGAACCCGCAGGGCCTTAATTCACCCCTCCACTTT

J: TRBJ2-7
V: TRBV5-1
size: -
D: -
CDR3: CASSLGDGAYEQYF
DNA: TGCGCCAGCAGCTTGGGGGACGGAGCCTACGAGCAGTACTTC

J: TRBJ2-3
V: TRBV7-9
size: -
D: TRBD2
CDR3: CASSLGVAGGPTDTQYF
DNA: TGTGCCAGCAGCTTAGGGGTAGCGGGGGGCCCCACAGATACGCAGTATTTT

J: TRBJ1-5
V: TRBV30
size: -
D: -
CDR3: CAWSVAGGEFQHF
DNA: TGTGCCTGGAGTGTGGCCGGTGGGGAATTTCAGCATTTT

J: TRBJ1-2
V: TRBV7-2
size: few
D: -
CDR3: CASSLALSGEGGYTF
DNA: TGTGCCAGCAGCTTAGCGCTTTCCGGGGAAGGCGGCTACACCTTC

J: TRBJ1-1
V: TRBV15
size: -
D: -
CDR3: CATSPTWGTSSEAFF
DNA: TGTGCCACCAGCCCTACATGGGGGACGTCGTCTGAAGCTTTCTTT

J: TRBJ1-1
V: TRBV19
size: -
D: TRBD1
CDR3: CASSPRTGLNTEAFF
DNA: TGTGCCAGTAGTCCCCGGACAGGTTTGAACACTGAAGCTTTCTTT

J: TRBJ1-1
V: TRBV7-3
size: -
D: TRBD1
CDR3: CASTPGGKLNTEAFF
DNA: TGTGCCAGCACCCCAGGGGGAAAGTTGAACACTGAAGCTTTCTTT

J: TRBJ2-7
V: TRBV6-1
size: -
D: TRBD1
CDR3: CASRVRDRANEQYF
DNA: TGTGCCAGCAGGGTAAGGGACAGGGCTAACGAGCAGTACTTC

J: TRBJ2-7
V: TRBV5-6
size: -
D: -
CDR3: CASSLTTYEQYF
DNA: TGTGCCAGCAGCTTGACAACCTACGAGCAGTACTTC

J: TRBJ2-3
V: TRBV9
size: -
D: -
CDR3: CASSLWGDTQYF
DNA: TGTGCCAGCAGCCTTTGGGGAGATACGCAGTATTTT

J: TRBJ2-7
V: TRBV4-2
size: -
D: -
CDR3: CASSQVGSNYEQYF
DNA: TGTGCCAGCAGCCAAGTTGGTAGTAACTACGAGCAGTACTTC

J: TRBJ2-7
V: TRBV13
size: -
D: -
CDR3: CASSLGNSSYEQYF
DNA: TGTGCCAGCAGCTTAGGGAATAGCTCCTACGAGCAGTACTTC

J: TRBJ2-3
V: TRBV4-1
size: -
D: TRBD2
CDR3: CASSQDGGLVTDTQYF
DNA: TGCGCCAGCAGCCAAGATGGCGGACTAGTCACAGATACGCAGTATTTT

J: TRBJ1-4
V: TRBV6-5
size: -
D: -
CDR3: CASSRTTNEKLFF
DNA: TGTGCCAGCAGCAGGACAACTAATGAAAAACTGTTTTTT

J: TRBJ2-1
V: TRBV5-4
size: -
D: -
CDR3: CASSLESFDFSNEQFF
DNA: TGTGCCAGCAGCTTGGAGTCCTTCGACTTTTCGAATGAGCAGTTCTTC